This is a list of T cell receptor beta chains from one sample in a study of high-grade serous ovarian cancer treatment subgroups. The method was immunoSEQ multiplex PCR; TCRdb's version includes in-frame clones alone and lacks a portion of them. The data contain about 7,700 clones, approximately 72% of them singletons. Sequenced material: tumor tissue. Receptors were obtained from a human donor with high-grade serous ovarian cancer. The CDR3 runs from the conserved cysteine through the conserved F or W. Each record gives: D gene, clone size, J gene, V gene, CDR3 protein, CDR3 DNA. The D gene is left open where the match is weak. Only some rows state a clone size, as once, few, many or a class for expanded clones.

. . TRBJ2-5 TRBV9 CASSVGGRSAETQYF TGTGCCAGCAGCGTAGGAGGTAGGAGTGCGGAGACCCAGTACTTC
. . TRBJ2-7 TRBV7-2 CASSPRATSREQYF TGTGCCAGCAGCCCCAGGGCTACCTCCCGCGAGCAGTACTTC
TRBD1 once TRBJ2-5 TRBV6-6 CASSYRGLGFQETQYF TGTGCCAGCAGTTACAGGGGGCTCGGCTTCCAAGAGACCCAGTACTTC
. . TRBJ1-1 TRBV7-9 CASSLLEAFF TGTGCCAGCAGCTTACTCGAAGCTTTCTTT
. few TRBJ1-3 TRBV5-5 CASSPGNTIYF TGTGCCAGCTCCCCTGGAAACACCATATATTTT
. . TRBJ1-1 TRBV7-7 CASSSSVETEAFF TGTGCTAGCAGCTCTTCCGTAGAGACTGAAGCTTTCTTT
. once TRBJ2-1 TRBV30 CACTRPWLVHEQFF TGTGCCTGTACCAGACCTTGGCTAGTCCATGAGCAGTTCTTC
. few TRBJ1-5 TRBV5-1 CASSLAGRDQPQHF TGCGCCAGCAGCTTGGCGGGAAGGGATCAGCCCCAGCATTTT
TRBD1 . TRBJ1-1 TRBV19 CASSHGQGAFRATEAFF TGTGCCAGTAGCCATGGGCAGGGGGCATTTCGCGCCACTGAAGCTTTCTTT
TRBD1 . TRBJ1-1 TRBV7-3 CASSLRQGAGTEAFF TGTGCCAGCAGCTTACGACAGGGGGCGGGCACTGAAGCTTTCTTT
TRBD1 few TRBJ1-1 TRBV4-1 CASSRTGATEAFF TGCGCCAGCAGCCGAACAGGGGCCACTGAAGCTTTCTTT
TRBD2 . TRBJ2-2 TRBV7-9 CASSLLTGGLRSGELFF TGTGCCAGCAGCCTTTTAACGGGGGGGCTAAGATCCGGGGAGCTGTTTTTT
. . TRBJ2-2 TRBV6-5 CATLGAGELFF TGTGCCACCCTTGGTGCCGGGGAGCTGTTTTTT
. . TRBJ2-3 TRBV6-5 CASSLFSWKTTDTQYF TGTGCCAGCAGTTTATTTAGTTGGAAAACCACAGATACGCAGTATTTT
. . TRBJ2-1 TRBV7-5 CASSLGNNEQFF TGTGCCAGCAGCTTAGGGAACAATGAGCAGTTCTTC
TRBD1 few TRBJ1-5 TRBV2 CASRTGPNQPQHF TGTGCCAGCCGGACAGGGCCAAATCAGCCCCAGCATTTT
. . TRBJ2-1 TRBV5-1 CASSFQGRGYNEQFF TGCGCCAGCAGCTTCCAGGGGCGGGGGTACAATGAGCAGTTCTTC
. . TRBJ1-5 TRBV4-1 CASSQGGGYGNQPQHF TGCGCCAGCAGCCAAGGGGGGGGGTACGGTAATCAGCCCCAGCATTTT
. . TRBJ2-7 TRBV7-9 CASSQAQLGGVYEQYF TGTGCCAGCAGCCAAGCCCAGTTAGGGGGTGTCTACGAGCAGTACTTC
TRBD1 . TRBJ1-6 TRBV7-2 CASSRDRESIGSPLHF TGTGCCAGCAGCCGGGACAGGGAAAGCATCGGTTCACCCCTCCACTTT
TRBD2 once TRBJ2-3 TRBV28 CASSLILAGLGPDTQYF TGTGCCAGCAGTCTAATACTAGCGGGATTAGGGCCAGATACGCAGTATTTT
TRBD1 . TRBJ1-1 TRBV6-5 CASSLTGGNTEAFF TGTGCCAGCAGTCTGACAGGGGGCAACACTGAAGCTTTCTTT
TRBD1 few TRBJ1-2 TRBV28 CASGPGQGYGYTF TGTGCCAGCGGACCGGGACAGGGGTATGGCTACACCTTC
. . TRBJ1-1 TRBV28 CASSSTGQANTEAFF TGTGCCAGCAGTTCGACTGGACAAGCGAACACTGAAGCTTTCTTT
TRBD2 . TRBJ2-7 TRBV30 CAWQTLAGAYEQYF TGTGCCTGGCAAACGCTAGCGGGTGCCTACGAGCAGTACTTC
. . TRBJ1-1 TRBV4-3 CASSRGRAAFF TGCGCCAGCAGCAGGGGTCGAGCAGCTTTCTTT
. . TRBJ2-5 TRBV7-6 CASKPDDGETQYF TGTGCCAGCAAGCCGGACGACGGGGAGACCCAGTACTTC
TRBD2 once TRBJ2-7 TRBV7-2 CASSFNSGRAYEQYF TGTGCCAGCAGCTTCAACAGCGGGAGGGCCTACGAGCAGTACTTC
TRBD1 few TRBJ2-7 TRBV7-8 CASSWGQDSYEQYF TGTGCCAGCAGCTGGGGACAGGACTCCTACGAGCAGTACTTC
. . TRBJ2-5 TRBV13 CASSSESQETQYF TGTGCCAGCAGCTCCGAGTCCCAAGAGACCCAGTACTTC
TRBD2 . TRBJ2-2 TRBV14 CASSHPSTSGRPGELFF TGTGCCAGCAGCCACCCCTCGACTAGCGGGAGACCCGGGGAGCTGTTTTTT
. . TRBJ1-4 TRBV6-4 CASSPFFWGPPGDEKLFF TGTGCCAGCAGTCCTTTCTTTTGGGGACCCCCCGGGGATGAAAAACTGTTTTTT
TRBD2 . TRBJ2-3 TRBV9 CASGGGYADTQYF TGTGCCAGCGGGGGGGGGTATGCAGATACGCAGTATTTT
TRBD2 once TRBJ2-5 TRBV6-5 CASRTSGSLGTQYF TGTGCCAGCAGGACTAGCGGGAGTTTAGGGACCCAGTACTTC
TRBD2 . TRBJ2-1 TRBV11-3 CASSPRGSGPNNEQFF TGTGCCAGCAGCCCAAGGGGTAGCGGGCCCAACAATGAGCAGTTCTTC
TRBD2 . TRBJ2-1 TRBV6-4 CASSEDPGLAGGNEQFF TGTGCCAGCAGTGAGGACCCGGGACTAGCAGGCGGAAATGAGCAGTTCTTC
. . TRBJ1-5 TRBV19 CASSSPGTNQPQHF TGTGCCAGTAGTTCCCCGGGCACGAATCAGCCCCAGCATTTT
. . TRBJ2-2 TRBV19 CASSIGTTNTGELFF TGTGCCAGTAGTATAGGGACAACTAACACCGGGGAGCTGTTTTTT
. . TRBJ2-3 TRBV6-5 CASSYSDPGTDTQYF TGTGCCAGCAGTTACTCGGACCCGGGAACAGATACGCAGTATTTT
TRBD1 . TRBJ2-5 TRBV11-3 CASSSTGAQETQYF TGTGCCAGCAGCTCAACAGGGGCCCAAGAGACCCAGTACTTC
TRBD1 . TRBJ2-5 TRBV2 CASISLGQGLETQYF TGTGCCAGCATTTCCCTCGGACAGGGATTAGAGACCCAGTACTTC
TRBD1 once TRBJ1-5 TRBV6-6 CASSRDRVFGQPQHF TGTGCCAGCAGCCGGGACAGGGTCTTCGGTCAGCCCCAGCATTTT
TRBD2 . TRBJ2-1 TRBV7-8 CASSLGRNNEQFF TGTGCCAGCAGTCTCGGGAGGAACAATGAGCAGTTCTTC
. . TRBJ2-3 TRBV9 CASSVNPRQGGDTQYF TGTGCCAGCAGCGTAAACCCCCGGCAGGGGGGGGATACGCAGTATTTT
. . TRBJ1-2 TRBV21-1 CASRAYGYTF TGTGCCAGCCGGGCCTATGGCTACACCTTC
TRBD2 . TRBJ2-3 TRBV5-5 CASSLRLAGYTDTQYF TGTGCCAGCAGCTTGAGGCTAGCGGGATACACAGATACGCAGTATTTT
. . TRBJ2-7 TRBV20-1 CSAGLEQYF TGCAGTGCTGGACTCGAGCAGTACTTC
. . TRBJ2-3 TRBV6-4 CASSDSEQNCTDTQYF TGTGCCAGCAGTGACTCAGAACAGAATTGCACAGATACGCAGTATTTT
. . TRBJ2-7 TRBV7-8 CASSAGYRGYEQYF TGTGCCAGTTCCGCGGGTTATAGAGGCTACGAGCAGTACTTC
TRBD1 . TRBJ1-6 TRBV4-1 CASSRKSTGGQHNSPLHF TGCGCCAGCAGCCGGAAATCGACAGGGGGCCAACATAATTCACCCCTCCACTTT
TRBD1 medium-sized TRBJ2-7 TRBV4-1 CASSRTGTGDEQYF TGCGCCAGCAGCCGGACCGGGACAGGGGACGAGCAGTACTTC
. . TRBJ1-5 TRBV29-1 CSVEDVSGQPQHF TGCAGCGTTGAAGATGTAAGTGGTCAGCCCCAGCATTTT